This TCR beta chain is from a study of human T cells and chemical hapten exposure (dated by TCRdb to the early 2020s). Context from the whole study: For sensitization, 2% DPC in acetone was applied to a 2 cm by 2 cm area of upper inner arm skin. Throughout the roughly 25-week study period, patients were also given weekly therapeutic DPC doses on the scalp. Patch testing was done on the upper back using Finn chambers containing 0.01% DPC, and results were scored after 6 days according to International Contact Dermatitis Research Group standards. The mostly female patient cohort included alopecia areata with under or over 50% scalp involvement, alopecia totalis and alopecia universalis. Libraries were combined into a pool for sequencing, and differences in TCR yield between samples came mainly from small differences in library volumes within the pool. Peripheral blood TCR repertoire changes were tracked in vivo in alopecia patients during primary and secondary sensitization to the hapten diphenylcyclopropenone (DPC). Patient blood was sampled pre-sensitization (week 0) and at 2, 6 and about 24 weeks after DPC sensitization. For TCR sequencing, blood came from 25 to 35 alopecia patients at anywhere from one to four time points (pre-sensitization, 2, 6 and 24 weeks). Results the study describes overall, beyond this receptor: Repeated subsampling changed both the strength of the expansion versus patch-test correlation and the threshold at which the correlation became significant. Significantly more large CDR3 similarity clusters were formed by expanded TCRs than by pre-sensitization or healthy control sets, consistent with antigen-driven responses. DPC sensitization did not change how many TCRs were above 1 in 1000 frequency, and no evidence was found of alterations in global repertoire structure. Patch test score correlated positively with the number of PT1 expanded TCRs, reaching significance at thresholds 8, 16 and 32 but not at 4. Because all patients had alopecia, a presumed autoimmune disease, the immune response of the patients might differ from that of healthy individuals.

Per the publication, the time point label means: patch test 2, 6 weeks after DPC sensitization. The sample's treatment or condition label is to be understood as: therapeutic diphenylcyclopropenone sensitization with weekly scalp DPC. Blood at each patch-test visit was drawn before the patch test was applied. Eligible patients were aged 18 to 70, diagnosed with alopecia, deemed suitable for DPC therapy, and excluded if pregnant. Total RNA was extracted from unfractionated whole blood collected in Tempus Blood RNA tubes. This clonotype was seen a handful of times. Its antigen is not yet known. No clone much larger than this one lies a single base away; base qualities are absent. The cysteine opens and the phenylalanine closes a CDR3 of 16 amino acids. The sequence is cut down to CDR3 DNA, 48 bases in frame from base 1. From the germline V gene (reference sequence), CDR1 is DFQATT and CDR2 is SNEGSKA. At the junction V is shortened by 0 bases and J by 5 bases; bases outside the gene matches: 10.

The protocol used for the library was RACE. Sequencing used a NextSeq 500. During library preparation, unique molecular identifiers were attached to individual cDNA molecules so that TCRs could be counted in a quantitative, reproducible way. Both TCR alpha and TCR beta chains were sequenced from each blood RNA sample. Under the source paper's analysis protocol: A median of around 100,000 TCRs per sample was observed, with a range of about 23,224 to 750,000. The Decombinator software suite was used to annotate V, J and CDR3 in the TCR reads. To make PS versus PT1 abundance plots, every sample was subsampled to the same number of TCRs (28,000). TCRs were defined as expanded if absent before sensitization and observed at least eight times at the 2-week time point. TCRdb reworked the public reads: Q25 trimming with fastp, MiXCR clone assembly, productive beta chains retained. One record per CDR3 amino acid sequence lists the most common genes and DNA. It is TCRdb's table, rather than the study itself, that gives the V and J calls and clone size. The sample table lists tens of thousands of distinct CDR3 sequences, roughly a tenth of them with a count of one. Around 5% of the sample is held by the ten biggest clonotypes.

The sample in question was whole blood, obtained in connection with sensitization to the hapten diphenylcyclopropenone (DPC). Here the chain combines TRBV20-1 and TRBJ1-5; TRBD1 fits 7 bases in the junction. The receptor's source is a woman between 50 and 59 years old with alopecia areata. Some clones in this sample may be carry-over from other donors' samples. CDR3 reads: CSARDGTAMMHQPQHF. The DNA sequence is as follows: TGCAGTGCTAGAGACGGGACAGCGATGATGCATCAGCCCCAGCATTTT.